The next 12 T cell receptor beta chains were all read from a single sample in a study of T-cell reconstitution after alpha-beta-depleted transplantation in children. Construction of the TCRbeta library involved unique molecular identifiers. TCRdb re-derived calls from the PCR reads in MiXCR, one entry per CDR3 protein. Here the sample spans about 240,000 distinct CDR3 sequences, about 25% being singletons. This sample comprised PBMCs, obtained before TCRalphabeta/CD19-depleted stem cell transplant. All receptors derive from a girl aged 2 to 10 with Fanconi anemia, due to receive a stem cell transplant.

There are many counts of this clonotype. This sequence joins TRBV29-1 and TRBJ2-1; 12 bases map to TRBD2. Germline V lookup: CDR1 SQVTM, CDR2 ANQGSEA. With V trimmed by 6 bases and J by 7 bases, 7 bases remained unmatched. The CDR3 is 14 amino acids. In DNA form, the CDR3 reads TGCAGCGTCACCACTAGCGGGAGGTGGAATGAGCAGTTCTTC. Translation: CSVTTSGRWNEQFF.

This clonotype was seen more than once but under ten times. A read error may be the cause here, since a much bigger clone is one base away. CDR3: CASSGYETQYF. The CDR3 coding sequence is TGTGCCAGCAGTGGCTACGAGACCCAGTACTTC. The V gene is TRBV12-3 or TRBV12-4, the J gene TRBJ2-5; D call uncertain. Deletions cut 5 bases from V and 5 bases from J, with 6 bases between. This CDR3 contains 11 residues.

V usage is TRBV5-1 and J usage is TRBJ2-6; 10 bases are a match to TRBD1. The germline V gene encodes CDR1 SGHRS and CDR2 YFSETQ. This CDR3 spans 17 amino acids. Trimming took 1 base from V and 0 from J; bases not matched to a gene: 1. CDR3 protein: CASSLRDRGSGANVLTF. DNA for the CDR3: TGCGCCAGCAGCTTGAGGGACAGGGGCTCTGGGGCCAACGTCCTGACTTTC. The whole variable domain, remainder taken from reference TRBV5-1 and TRBJ2-6, is KAGVTQTPRYLIKTRGQQVTLSCSPISGHRSVSWYQQTPGQGLQFLFEYFSETQRNKGNFPGRFSGRQFSNSRSEMNVSTLELGDSALYLCASSLRDRGSGANVLTFGAGSRLTVL.

This clonotype has only a few counts. The J gene is TRBJ1-2, the V gene TRBV29-1, with D unclear. The germline gives CDR1 SQVTM, CDR2 ANQGSEA. The V end was cut by 3 bases, the J end by 4 bases, with 6 bases between. This CDR3 has 11 residues. The DNA of the CDR3 is TGCAGCGTTGACAGGACCTATGGCTACACCTTC. Translating it yields CSVDRTYGYTF.

In this sample, this clonotype turned up a few times. The chain joins TRBV12-3 or TRBV12-4 to TRBJ1-2; D call uncertain. CDR3 size: 14 residues. Trimming left V 3 bases short and J 7 bases short, with 15 bases between. For the CDR3, the DNA is TGTGCCAGCAGTTTCGTCGGGTCACCAGGTGGCTACACCTTC. It encodes CASSFVGSPGGYTF.

This clonotype was recorded at least ten times. The chain carries TRBV7-9 and TRBJ1-1; D is uncertain. Germline V gene lookup returns CDR1 SEHNR and CDR2 FQNEAQ (reference sequence). V dropped 3 bases and J dropped 6 bases, with 23 bases sitting between them. The CDR3 runs to 17 residues. CDR3 nucleotide sequence: TGTGCCAGCAGCTTGGGCCAAGGCTTCCCCTCTCGACCTGAAGCTTTCTTT. Translating gives CASSLGQGFPSRPEAFF. The full variable domain, in which reference TRBV7-9 and TRBJ1-1 provide the parts outside the CDR3, is DTGVSQNPRHKITKRGQNVTFRCDPISEHNRLYWYRQTLGQGPEFLTYFQNEAQLEKSRLLSDRFSAERPKGSFSTLEIQRTEQGDSAMYLCASSLGQGFPSRPEAFFGQGTRLTVV.

This chain connects TRBV23-1 to TRBJ2-7; D is uncertain. TRBV23-1 is annotated as an ORF whose role is uncertain. This CDR3 comprises 14 residues. Trimming took off 4 bases at V and 2 bases at J, with 12 bases between the two ends. CDR3 sequence: CASSPPVGAYEQYF. CDR3 bases: TGCGCCAGCAGTCCCCCAGTCGGAGCCTACGAGCAGTACTTC.

The chain links TRBV20-1 to TRBJ2-2, with 7 bases lining up with TRBD1. CDR3 length equals 13 residues. V lost 5 bases to trimming and J lost 8 bases; unmatched junction nucleotides: 8. Germline V gives CDR1 DFQATT, CDR2 SNEGSKA (reference sequence). This chain's CDR3 is CSARKTGWGELFF. The CDR3 coding sequence is TGCAGTGCTCGAAAGACAGGGTGGGGGGAGCTGTTTTTT.

This clonotype has ten or more counts. V gene TRBV29-1 combines with J gene TRBJ2-1; D call uncertain. CDR3 size: 11 residues. Trimming shortened V by 4 bases and J by 3 bases, and 4 bases separated the two germline ends. Germline CDR1 and CDR2: SQVTM and ANQGSEA. The CDR3 here is CSVAIYNEQFF. CDR3 coding DNA: TGCAGCGTTGCTATCTACAATGAGCAGTTCTTC.

The chain has TRBV29-1 and TRBJ1-1; D might be TRBD1 (5 bases). Germline values: CDR1 SQVTM, CDR2 ANQGSEA. The CDR3 contains 12 residues. Deletions cut 6 bases from V and 5 bases from J, with 13 bases between. The DNA for the CDR3 is TGCAGCGTGAGGCAGGGCTGGACTGAAGCTTTCTTT. This encodes CSVRQGWTEAFF.

This clonotype was found many times. This chain connects TRBV29-1 to TRBJ2-1; D possibly corresponds to TRBD1 (5 bases). Germline-derived CDR1 and CDR2 are SQVTM and ANQGSEA. Trimming cost V 6 bases and J 0 bases, with 18 bases left between them. The CDR3 covers 16 residues. CDR3 in amino acids: CSVASSGASSYNEQFF. DNA of the CDR3: TGCAGCGTCGCTTCTAGTGGGGCCAGCTCCTACAATGAGCAGTTCTTC.

In this sample, this clonotype turned up a few times. This chain links TRBV6-1 with TRBJ2-1; TRBD2 matches 12 bases. The CDR3 has 17 amino acids. Germline V gene data show CDR1 as MNHNS and CDR2 as SASEGT. The V and J ends lost 5 bases and 1 base, in that order; junction bases with no gene match: 6. DNA of the CDR3: TGTGCCAGCAGTCCCCGACTAGCGGGGGTTTCCTACAATGAGCAGTTCTTC. It translates to CASSPRLAGVSYNEQFF.